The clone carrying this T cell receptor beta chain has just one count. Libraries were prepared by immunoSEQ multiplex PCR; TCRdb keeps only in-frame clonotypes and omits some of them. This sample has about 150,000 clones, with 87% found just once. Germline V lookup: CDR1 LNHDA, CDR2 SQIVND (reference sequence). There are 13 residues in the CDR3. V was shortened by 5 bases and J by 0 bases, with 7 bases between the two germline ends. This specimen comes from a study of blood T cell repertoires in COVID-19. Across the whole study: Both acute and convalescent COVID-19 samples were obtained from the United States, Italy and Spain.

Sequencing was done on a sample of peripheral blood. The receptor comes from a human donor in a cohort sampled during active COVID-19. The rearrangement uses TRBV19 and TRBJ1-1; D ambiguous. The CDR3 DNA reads TGTGCCAGTAGTCCCCAATTGAACACTGAAGCTTTCTTT. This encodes CASSPQLNTEAFF.